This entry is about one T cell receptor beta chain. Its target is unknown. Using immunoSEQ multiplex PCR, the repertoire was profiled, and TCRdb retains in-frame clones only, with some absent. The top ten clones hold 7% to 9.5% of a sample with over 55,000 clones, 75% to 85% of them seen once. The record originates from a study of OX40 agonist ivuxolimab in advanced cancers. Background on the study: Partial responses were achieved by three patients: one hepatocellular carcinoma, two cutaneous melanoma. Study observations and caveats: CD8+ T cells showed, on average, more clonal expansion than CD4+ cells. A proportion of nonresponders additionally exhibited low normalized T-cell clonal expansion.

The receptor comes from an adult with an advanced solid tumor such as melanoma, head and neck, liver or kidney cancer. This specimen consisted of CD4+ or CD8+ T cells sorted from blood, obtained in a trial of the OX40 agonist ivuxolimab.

The CDR3 spells CASNDRGLNNEKLFF. The CDR3, as DNA: TGTGCCAGCAATGACAGGGGGCTGAATAATGAAAAACTGTTTTTT. The V call is TRBV28, the J call TRBJ1-4; the match to TRBD1 covers 10 bases. This CDR3 has 15 residues. V was pared by 7 bases and J by 4 bases, with 6 bases of the junction left unmatched. Germline V gives CDR1 MDHEN, CDR2 SYDVKM.